This TCR beta chain was documented in a study of shared clonotypes between healthy human individuals. Study-wide context: Aged between 18 and 49, the donors were a couple of women and a few men.

Sequenced by immunoSEQ multiplex PCR; TCRdb stores in-frame clones only, minus some. The sample yields 2 million to 2.5 million clones, 85% to 95% seen once. Healthy and HIV-negative, the adult donors had no recent acute infections or vaccinations. V gave up 1 base and J gave up 5 bases, with 10 bases separating them. The CDR3 loop spans 14 amino acids. The germline V gene encodes CDR1 SGDLS and CDR2 YYNGEE. The sequencing input was naive CD4+ T cells from PBMCs. Subset given: CD45RA+ positively selected. The clonotype originates from a man aged 18-30 years in good health. Some clones in this sample may be carry-over from other donors' samples. The V and J genes are TRBV9 and TRBJ2-1, with D unresolved. CDR3 sequence reads: CASSVYWGNNEQFF. CDR3 coding DNA: TGTGCCAGCAGCGTATACTGGGGAAACAATGAGCAGTTCTTC. Full variable domain (outside the CDR3, taken from reference TRBV9 and TRBJ2-1): DSGVTQTPKHLITATGQRVTLRCSPRSGDLSVYWYQQSLDQGLQFLIQYYNGEERAKGNILERFSAQQFPDLHSELNLSSLELGDSALYFCASSVYWGNNEQFFGPGTRLTVL.